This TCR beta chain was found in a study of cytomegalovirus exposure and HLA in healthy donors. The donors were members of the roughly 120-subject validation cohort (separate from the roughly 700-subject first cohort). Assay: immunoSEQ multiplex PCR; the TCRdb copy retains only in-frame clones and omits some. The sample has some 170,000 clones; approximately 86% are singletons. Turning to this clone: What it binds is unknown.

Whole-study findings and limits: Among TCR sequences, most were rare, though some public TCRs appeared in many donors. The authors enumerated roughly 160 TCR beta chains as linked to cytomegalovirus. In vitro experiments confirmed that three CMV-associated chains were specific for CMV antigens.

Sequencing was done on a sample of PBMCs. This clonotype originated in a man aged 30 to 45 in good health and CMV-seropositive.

CDR3 sequence: CASSPGQGAYNEQFF. The DNA for the CDR3 is TGCGCCAGCAGCCCCGGACAGGGGGCCTACAATGAGCAGTTCTTC. V is TRBV4-3 and J is TRBJ2-1; 10 bases match TRBD1. The CDR3 is 15 residues long. Germline lookup yields CDR1 LGHNA and CDR2 YSLEER. Trimming removed 4 bases from V and 2 bases from J; junction bases left unmatched: 2.